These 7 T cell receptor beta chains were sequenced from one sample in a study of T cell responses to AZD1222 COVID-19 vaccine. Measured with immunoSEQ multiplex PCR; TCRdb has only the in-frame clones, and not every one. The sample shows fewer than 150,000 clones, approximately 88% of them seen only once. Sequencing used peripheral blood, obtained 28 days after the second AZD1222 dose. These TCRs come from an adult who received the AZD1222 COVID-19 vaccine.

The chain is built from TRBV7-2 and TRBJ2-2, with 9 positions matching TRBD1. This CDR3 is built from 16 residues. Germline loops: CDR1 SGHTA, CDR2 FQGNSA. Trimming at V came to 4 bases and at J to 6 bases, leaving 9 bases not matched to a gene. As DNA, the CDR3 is TGTGCCAGCAGCTCGGTCGGGACAGGGCTAGCCGGGGAGCTGTTTTTT. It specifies CASSSVGTGLAGELFF.

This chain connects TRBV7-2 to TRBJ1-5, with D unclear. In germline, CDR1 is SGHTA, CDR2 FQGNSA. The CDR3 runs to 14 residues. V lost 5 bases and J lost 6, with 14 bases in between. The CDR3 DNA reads TGTGCCAGCAGCCCCCGGGCCCGTAGTCAGCCCCAGCATTTT. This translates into CASSPRARSQPQHF.

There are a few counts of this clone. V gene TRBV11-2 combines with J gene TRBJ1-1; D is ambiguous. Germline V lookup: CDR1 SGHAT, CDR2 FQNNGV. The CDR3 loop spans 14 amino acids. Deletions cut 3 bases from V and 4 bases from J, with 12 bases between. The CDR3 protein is CASSFSTSITEAFF. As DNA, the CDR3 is TGTGCCAGCAGCTTCTCGACTTCAATCACTGAAGCTTTCTTT. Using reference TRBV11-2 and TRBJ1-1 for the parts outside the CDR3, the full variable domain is EAGVAQSPRYKIIEKRQSVAFWCNPISGHATLYWYQQILGQGPKLLIQFQNNGVVDDSQLPKDRFSAERLKGVDSTLKIQPAKLEDSAVYLCASSFSTSITEAFFGQGTRLTVV.

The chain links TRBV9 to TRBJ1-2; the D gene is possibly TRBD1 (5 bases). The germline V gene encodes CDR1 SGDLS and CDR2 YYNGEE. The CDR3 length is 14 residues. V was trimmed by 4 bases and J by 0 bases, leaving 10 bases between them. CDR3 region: CASSPARANYGYTF. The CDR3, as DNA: TGTGCCAGCAGCCCAGCCAGGGCTAACTATGGCTACACCTTC.

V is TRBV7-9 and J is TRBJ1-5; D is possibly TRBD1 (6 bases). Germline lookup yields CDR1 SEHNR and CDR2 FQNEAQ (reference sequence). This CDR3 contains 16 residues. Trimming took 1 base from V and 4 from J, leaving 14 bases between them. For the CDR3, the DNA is TGTGCCAGCAGCTTAGATGGCAGGGGAGGGAATCAGCCCCAGCATTTT. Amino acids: CASSLDGRGGNQPQHF.

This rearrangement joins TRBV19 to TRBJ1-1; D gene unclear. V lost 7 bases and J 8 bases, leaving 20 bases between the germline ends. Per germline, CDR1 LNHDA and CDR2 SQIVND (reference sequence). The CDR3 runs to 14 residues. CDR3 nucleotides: TGTGCCAGTAACTCCTTGGGAGGGTGGTCAGAAGCTTTCTTT. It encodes CASNSLGGWSEAFF.

The CDR3 sequence is CASSWDYQDTQYF. DNA for the CDR3: TGTGCCAGCAGTTGGGACTACCAAGATACGCAGTATTTT. The chain couples TRBV12-3 or TRBV12-4 to TRBJ2-3; 7 bases are a match to TRBD2. The CDR3 extends over 13 amino acids. V trimming: 4 bases; J trimming: 5 bases; junction bases outside the gene matches: 3.